The 14 T cell receptor beta chains listed next were all sequenced from one sample in a study of OX40 agonist ivuxolimab in advanced cancers. The protocol was immunoSEQ multiplex PCR, while the TCRdb copy is restricted to in-frame clones and leaves out a portion. The sample records over 20,000 clones, 85% being singletons. Sample: CD4+ or CD8+ T cells sorted from blood, taken in a trial of the OX40 agonist ivuxolimab. All receptors derive from an adult with an advanced solid tumor such as melanoma, head and neck, liver or kidney cancer.

This sequence joins TRBV7-6 and TRBJ1-2; D perhaps matches TRBD1 (5 bases). The CDR3 runs to 14 residues. Germline assignment: CDR1 SGHVS and CDR2 FNYEAQ. The V and J ends lost 5 bases and 4 bases respectively, with 14 bases between them. CDR3 in DNA: TGTGCCAGCAGCGTTAGTGGGGACCCCTATGGCTACACCTTC. This sequence encodes CASSVSGDPYGYTF.

This clone was found once. The chain couples TRBV5-6 to TRBJ2-3; 11 bases map to TRBD1. The CDR3 is 19 residues long. J gave up 0 bases and V 6 bases, and 15 bases lay outside the gene matches. Germline CDR1 and CDR2: SGHDT and YYEEEE. CDR3: CASTPPGQGASSSTDTQYF. In DNA form, the CDR3 reads TGTGCCAGCACCCCCCCAGGACAGGGGGCCTCCTCTAGCACAGATACGCAGTATTTT.

The chain carries TRBV7-9 and TRBJ2-5, with a weak D call TRBD1 (5 bases). The CDR3 loop spans 17 amino acids. The germline gives CDR1 SEHNR, CDR2 FQNEAQ (reference sequence). V dropped 1 base and J dropped 1 base, with 16 bases sitting between them. CDR3 sequence (DNA): TGTGCCAGCAGCTTAGTGAACGGTCAGGGTACCCAAGAGACCCAGTACTTC. It codes for CASSLVNGQGTQETQYF.

The rearrangement joins TRBV6-6 to TRBJ1-4; 8 bases are shared with TRBD1. V gave up 4 bases and J gave up 8 bases; unmatched junction bases: 6. CDR3 length: 14 amino acids. Germline V lookup: CDR1 MNHNY, CDR2 SVGAGI (reference sequence). The CDR3 sequence is CASSSTGVGEKLFF. The CDR3 region has the DNA TGTGCCAGCAGTTCGACAGGGGTTGGAGAAAAACTGTTTTTT.

The V and J genes are TRBV5-6 and TRBJ2-2; D is undetermined. This CDR3 is built from 13 residues. V was trimmed by 1 base and J by 5 bases, leaving 6 bases between them. Germline CDR1 and CDR2: SGHDT and YYEEEE. CDR3 DNA sequence: TGTGCCAGCAGCTTGTGGGGAACCGGGGAGCTGTTTTTT. Residues: CASSLWGTGELFF.

This sequence joins TRBV7-2 and TRBJ1-2; D unclear. The V gene's germline CDR1 is SGHTA and CDR2 FQGNSA. The CDR3 is 15 amino acids. The V end was cut by 5 bases, the J end by 5 bases, with 18 bases between. Here the CDR3 reads CASSLPGLQAYGYTF. The CDR3 DNA is TGTGCCAGCAGCCTACCGGGCCTTCAAGCTTATGGCTACACCTTC.

V usage is TRBV7-9 and J usage is TRBJ2-2, with D maybe TRBD1 (5 bases). Germline loops: CDR1 SEHNR, CDR2 FQNEAQ (reference sequence). Trimming shortened V by 8 bases and J by 5 bases, and 21 bases separated the two germline ends. There are 16 residues in the CDR3. CDR3 sequence: CASAHGAPIRTGELFF. In nucleotides, the CDR3 is TGTGCCAGCGCCCATGGGGCCCCTATCAGAACCGGGGAGCTGTTTTTT.

This clone is medium-sized in the sample. This sequence joins TRBV15 and TRBJ2-7; 10 bases map to TRBD2. The germline gives CDR1 LNHNV, CDR2 YYDKDF (reference sequence). Trimming at V came to 0 bases and at J to 2 bases, leaving 10 bases not matched to a gene. This CDR3 comprises 18 residues. The CDR3 DNA sequence: TGTGCCACCAGCAGAGATTCCAGCGGGAGGGCCGCGGCCTACGAGCAGTACTTC. This translates into CATSRDSSGRAAAYEQYF.

This clone was recorded at least ten times. The chain couples TRBV5-1 to TRBJ2-7; the D gene is possibly TRBD1 (8 bases). The CDR3 length is 16 residues. V was cut by 4 bases and J by 7 bases, with 24 bases left in between. Germline assignment: CDR1 SGHRS and CDR2 YFSETQ. For the CDR3, the DNA is TGCGCCAGCAGCGCAGGACAGGGCCGACTAGCTTGGGAGCAGTACTTC. This codes for CASSAGQGRLAWEQYF.

The chain employs TRBV29-1 and TRBJ2-7; a possible D gene is TRBD2 (6 bases). V dropped 2 bases and J dropped 4 bases, with 18 bases sitting between them. CDR3 length equals 15 residues. The germline V gene encodes CDR1 SQVTM and CDR2 ANQGSEA. The CDR3 here is CSVEMGGLPPYEQYF. CDR3 nucleotides: TGCAGCGTTGAAATGGGGGGACTCCCCCCTTACGAGCAGTACTTC.

This clone appeared many times. V gene TRBV2 combines with J gene TRBJ2-7; D not certain. The V end was cut by 8 bases, the J end by 2 bases, with 4 bases between. Germline V gene lookup returns CDR1 SNHLY and CDR2 FYNNEI. CDR3 size: 10 residues. The CDR3 nucleotides are TGTGCCAGCGGGACCTACGAGCAGTACTTC. Its translation: CASGTYEQYF.

The chain joins TRBV28 to TRBJ2-7; 11 bases align to TRBD2. Germline-derived CDR1 and CDR2 are MDHEN and SYDVKM. Germline trimming cut 6 bases from V and 6 bases from J; bases unmatched to any gene: 4. The CDR3 is 13 residues long. CDR3 loop: CASSPGLAGEQYF. The CDR3 region has the DNA TGTGCCAGCAGCCCCGGACTAGCGGGCGAGCAGTACTTC.

In this sample, this clone turned up a few times. The rearrangement links TRBV13 to TRBJ1-3; D unclear. CDR1 and CDR2 (germline): PRHDT, FYEKMQ (reference sequence). With 2 bases removed from V and 7 bases from J, the gap between germline ends came to 9 bases. This CDR3 comprises 13 residues. The CDR3 nucleotides are TGTGCCAGCAGCTTACGGCTCGGGAACACCATATATTTT. It codes for CASSLRLGNTIYF.

CDR3 region: CASSTGHEAFF. CDR3 DNA sequence: TGCGCCAGCAGCACCGGACATGAAGCTTTCTTT. The V gene is TRBV5-1, the J gene TRBJ1-1; weak D call: TRBD1 (5 bases). Per the germline V gene, CDR1 is SGHRS and CDR2 is YFSETQ. Trimming stripped 4 bases from V and 7 bases from J, with 8 bases between. This CDR3 is 11 amino acids long.